The entry that follows covers one T cell receptor beta chain sequence. This sample was included in a study of blood T cells in healthy people across ages. Together with a sample-barcoded 5' primer, a J-beta primer mix was included in a second PCR lasting roughly 6 to 12 cycles. Using its own MiXCR run on the 5' RACE reads, TCRdb lists one record per CDR3 protein. The sample holds approximately 800,000 distinct CDR3 sequences; roughly 53% are singletons and the top ten take approximately 41%. CDR1 and CDR2 (germline): LGHNA, YNFKEQ. This CDR3 is built from 16 residues. V lost 1 base to trimming and J lost 13 bases; unmatched junction nucleotides: 14.

This chain links TRBV4-2 with TRBJ2-4; TRBD2 matches 9 bases. Sequencing was performed on blood. The TCR originated in a man of 80 years or more in good health. The CDR3 here is CASSQVAGAVGGKQYF. The DNA of the CDR3 is TGTGCCAGCAGCCAAGTAGCGGGAGCAGTGGGAGGGAAGCAGTACTTC.